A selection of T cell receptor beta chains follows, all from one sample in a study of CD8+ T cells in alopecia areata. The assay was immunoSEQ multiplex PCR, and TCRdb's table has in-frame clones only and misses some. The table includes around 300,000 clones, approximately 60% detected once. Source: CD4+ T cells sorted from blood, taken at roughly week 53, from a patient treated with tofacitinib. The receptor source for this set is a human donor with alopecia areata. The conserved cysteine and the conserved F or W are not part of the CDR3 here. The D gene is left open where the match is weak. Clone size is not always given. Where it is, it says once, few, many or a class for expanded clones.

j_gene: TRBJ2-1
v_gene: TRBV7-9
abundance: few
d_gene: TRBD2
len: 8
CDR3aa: ASGGTRQF

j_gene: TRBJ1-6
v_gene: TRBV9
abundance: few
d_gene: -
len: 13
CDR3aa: ASSARQQGQSPLH

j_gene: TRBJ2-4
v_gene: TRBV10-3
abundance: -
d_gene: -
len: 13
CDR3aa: AIGGTLREINIQY

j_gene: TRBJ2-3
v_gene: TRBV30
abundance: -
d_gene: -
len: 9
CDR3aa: AWSVAGSQY

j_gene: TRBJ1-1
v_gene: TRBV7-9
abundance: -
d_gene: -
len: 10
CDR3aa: ASSFLQGQAF

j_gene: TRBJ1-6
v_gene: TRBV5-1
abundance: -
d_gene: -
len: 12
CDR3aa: ASSLMSQHSPLH

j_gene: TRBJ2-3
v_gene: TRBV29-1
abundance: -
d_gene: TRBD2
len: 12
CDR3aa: SVDGLASTDTQY

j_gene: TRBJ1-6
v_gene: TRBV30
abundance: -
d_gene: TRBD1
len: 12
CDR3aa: ARKSSRGNSPLH

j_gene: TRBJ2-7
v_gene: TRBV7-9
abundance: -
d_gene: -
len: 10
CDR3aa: ASSLEVDKQY

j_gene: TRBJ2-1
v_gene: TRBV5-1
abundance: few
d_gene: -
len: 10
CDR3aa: ASSVTYNEQF

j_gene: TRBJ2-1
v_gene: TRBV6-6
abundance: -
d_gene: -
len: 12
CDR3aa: ASSSSRSYNEQF

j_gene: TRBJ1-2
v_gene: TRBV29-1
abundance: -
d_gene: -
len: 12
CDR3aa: SVEVAREGYGYT

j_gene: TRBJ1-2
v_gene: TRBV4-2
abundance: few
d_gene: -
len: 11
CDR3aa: ASSRGDNYGYT

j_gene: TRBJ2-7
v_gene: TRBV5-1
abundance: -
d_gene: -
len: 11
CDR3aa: ASSRDTTYEQY

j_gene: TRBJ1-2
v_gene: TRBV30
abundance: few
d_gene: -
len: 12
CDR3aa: AWSVRGWHYGYT

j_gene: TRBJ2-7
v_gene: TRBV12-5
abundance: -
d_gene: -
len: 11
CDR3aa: ASGLSVREEQY

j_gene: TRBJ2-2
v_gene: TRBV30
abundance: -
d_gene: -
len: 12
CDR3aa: AWSIGVNTGELF

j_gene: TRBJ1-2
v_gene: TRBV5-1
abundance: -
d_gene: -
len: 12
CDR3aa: ASSLAVGNYGYT

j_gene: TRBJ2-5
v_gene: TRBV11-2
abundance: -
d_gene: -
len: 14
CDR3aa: ASSSLSRGSQETQY

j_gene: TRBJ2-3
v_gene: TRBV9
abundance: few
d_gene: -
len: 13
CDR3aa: ASSVDQGSTDTQY

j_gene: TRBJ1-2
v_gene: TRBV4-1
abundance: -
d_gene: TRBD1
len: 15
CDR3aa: ASSQGWTGSLSYGYT

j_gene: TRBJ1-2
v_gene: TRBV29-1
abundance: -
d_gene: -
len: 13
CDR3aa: SVEDLRKRGRGYT

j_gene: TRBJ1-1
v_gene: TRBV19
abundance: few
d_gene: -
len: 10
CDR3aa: ASSIRETEAF

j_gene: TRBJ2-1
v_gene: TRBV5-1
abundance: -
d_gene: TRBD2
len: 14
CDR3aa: ASSLAPSGGFNEQF

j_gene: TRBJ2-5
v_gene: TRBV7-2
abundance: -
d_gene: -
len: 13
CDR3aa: ASSLEGRDGETQY

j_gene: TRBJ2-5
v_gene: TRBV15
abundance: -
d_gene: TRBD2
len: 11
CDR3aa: ATSRGLQETQY

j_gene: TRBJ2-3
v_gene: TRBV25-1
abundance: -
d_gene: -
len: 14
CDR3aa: ASTSDSNSPYDTQY

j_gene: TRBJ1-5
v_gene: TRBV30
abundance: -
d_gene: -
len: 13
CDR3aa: AWSHRDRRNQPQH

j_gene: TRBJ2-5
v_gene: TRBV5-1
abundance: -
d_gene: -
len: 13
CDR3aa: ASSLAGWGQETQY

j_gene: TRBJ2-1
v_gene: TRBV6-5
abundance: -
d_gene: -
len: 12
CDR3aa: ASSWADSYNEQF

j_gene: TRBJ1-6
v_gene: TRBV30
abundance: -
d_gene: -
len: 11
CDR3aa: AWSLQGNSPLH

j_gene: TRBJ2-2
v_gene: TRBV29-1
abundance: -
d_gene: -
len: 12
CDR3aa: SVGRGRNTGELF

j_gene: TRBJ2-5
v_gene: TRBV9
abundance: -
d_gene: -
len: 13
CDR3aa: ASSVVEGAGETQY

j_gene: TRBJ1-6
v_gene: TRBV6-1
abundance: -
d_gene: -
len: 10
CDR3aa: ASSELRSTLH

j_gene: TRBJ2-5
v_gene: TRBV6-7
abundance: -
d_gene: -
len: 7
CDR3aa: ASSAGPY

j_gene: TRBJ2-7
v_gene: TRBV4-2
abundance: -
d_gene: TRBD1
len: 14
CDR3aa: ASSQGFRTGIYEQY

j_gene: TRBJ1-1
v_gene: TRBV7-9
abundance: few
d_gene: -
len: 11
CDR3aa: ASSLGRNTEAF

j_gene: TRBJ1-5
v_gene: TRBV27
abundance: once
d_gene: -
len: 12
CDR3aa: ASRGSPPNQPQH

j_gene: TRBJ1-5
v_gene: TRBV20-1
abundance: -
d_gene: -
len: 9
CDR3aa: SAAEGQPQH

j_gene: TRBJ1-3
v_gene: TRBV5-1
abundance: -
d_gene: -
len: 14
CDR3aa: ASSPGVGARGNTIY

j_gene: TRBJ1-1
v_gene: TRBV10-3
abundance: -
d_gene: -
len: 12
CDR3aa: AISETVRNTEAF

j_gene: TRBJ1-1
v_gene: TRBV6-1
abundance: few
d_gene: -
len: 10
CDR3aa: ASRQPNTEAF

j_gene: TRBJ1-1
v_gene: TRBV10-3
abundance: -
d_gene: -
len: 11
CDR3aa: AIRTRENTEAF

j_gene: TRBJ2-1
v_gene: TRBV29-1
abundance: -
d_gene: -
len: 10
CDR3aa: SVAHLGEKQF

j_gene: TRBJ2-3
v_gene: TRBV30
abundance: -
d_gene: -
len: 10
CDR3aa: AWHRVSDTQY

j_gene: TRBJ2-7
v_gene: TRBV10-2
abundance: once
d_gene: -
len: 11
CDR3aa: ASNGGTTYEQY

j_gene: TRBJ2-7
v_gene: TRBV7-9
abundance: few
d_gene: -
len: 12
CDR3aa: ASSLGGPEGEQY

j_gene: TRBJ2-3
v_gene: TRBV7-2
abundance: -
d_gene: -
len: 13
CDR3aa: ASSPQALVADTQY

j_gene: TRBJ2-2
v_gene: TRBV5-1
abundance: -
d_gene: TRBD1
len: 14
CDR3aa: ASSYGTESNTGELF

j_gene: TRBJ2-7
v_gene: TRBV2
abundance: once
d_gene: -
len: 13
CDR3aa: ASRVGTLDSYEQY

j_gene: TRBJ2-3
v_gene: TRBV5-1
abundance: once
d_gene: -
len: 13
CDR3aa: ASSLDIGSTDTQY

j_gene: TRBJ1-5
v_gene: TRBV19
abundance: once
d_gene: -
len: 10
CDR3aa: ASRNRNQPQH

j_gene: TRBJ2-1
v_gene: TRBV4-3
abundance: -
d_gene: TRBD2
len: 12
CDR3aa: ASSQDGLANEQF